What follows are 13 T cell receptor beta chains derived from one specimen sequenced in a study of blood T cells in healthy people across ages. Together with a sample-barcoded 5' primer, a J-beta primer mix was included in a second PCR lasting about 6 to 11 cycles. TCRdb redid the calling of the 5' RACE reads with MiXCR, one entry per CDR3 protein. The repertoire holds 1.5 million to 2 million distinct CDR3 sequences, with 49% as singletons. Sequencing was performed on blood. Every receptor here comes from a woman in her forties in good health.

This clonotype was picked up a small number of times. The J gene is TRBJ2-5, the V gene TRBV5-1, with D unresolved. Deletions cut 0 bases from V and 4 bases from J, with 10 bases between. This CDR3 is 14 amino acids long. The germline gives CDR1 SGHRS, CDR2 YFSETQ. The CDR3 reads CASSLGNSGETQYF. CDR3 sequence (DNA): TGCGCCAGCAGCTTGGGCAACTCGGGAGAGACCCAGTACTTC. The full variable domain, in which reference TRBV5-1 and TRBJ2-5 provide the parts outside the CDR3, is KAGVTQTPRYLIKTRGQQVTLSCSPISGHRSVSWYQQTPGQGLQFLFEYFSETQRNKGNFPGRFSGRQFSNSRSEMNVSTLELGDSALYLCASSLGNSGETQYFGPGTRLLVL.

The chain uses TRBV6-2 or TRBV6-3 and TRBJ2-1; D possibly matches TRBD1 or TRBD2 (5 bases each). The CDR3 is 13 residues long. The germline V gene has CDR1 MNHEY and CDR2 SVGEGT. Trimming removed 6 bases from V and 9 bases from J, with 15 bases in between. The CDR3 protein is CASRGDGGGEQFF. CDR3 coding DNA: TGTGCCAGCAGGGGGGACGGTGGGGGTGAGCAGTTCTTC.

The CDR3 sequence is CASSLVSGTGSYGYTF. In DNA, the CDR3 is TGTGCCAGCAGCTTGGTGTCAGGGACAGGCAGCTATGGCTACACCTTC. This rearrangement joins TRBV5-6 to TRBJ1-2, with 8 bases matching TRBD1. Germline V gene data show CDR1 as SGHDT and CDR2 as YYEEEE. This CDR3 spans 16 amino acids. Germline trimming cut 0 bases from V and 4 bases from J; bases unmatched to any gene: 8.

The chain is built from TRBV4-3 and TRBJ1-4; tentative D call: TRBD1 (5 bases). Germline CDR1 reads LGHNA; CDR2 reads YSLEER. The CDR3 covers 15 residues. Trimming removed 0 bases from V and 8 bases from J, with 13 bases in between. The CDR3 nucleotides read TGCGCCAGCAGCCAAGACTTCTCAGGGCTGGAAAAACTGTTTTTT. Translated: CASSQDFSGLEKLFF.

V gene TRBV20-1 combines with J gene TRBJ2-1, with a possible D match to TRBD1 (5 bases). The J call could be wrong; TRBJ2-7 is a better fit for the DNA end. CDR3 length: 13 amino acids. Germline CDR1 is DFQATT and CDR2 is SNEGSKA (reference sequence). The CDR3, as DNA: TGCAGTGCTACAGATGGGGCCTACAATGAGCAGTACTTC. This translates into CSATDGAYNEQYF.

The gene calls are TRBV3-1 and TRBJ2-5; perhaps D is TRBD1 or TRBD2 (5 bases each). From germline, CDR1 is LGHDT and CDR2 YNNKEL (reference sequence). This CDR3 spans 16 amino acids. V lost 0 bases, J lost 5 bases, and 16 bases lay in between. The CDR3 here is CASSQDLAGWGETQYF. The DNA for the CDR3 is TGTGCCAGCAGCCAAGATCTTGCTGGGTGGGGGGAGACCCAGTACTTC.

The chain has TRBV27 and TRBJ2-1, with D possibly TRBD1 on 7 matching bases. V gave up 3 bases and J gave up 12 bases, with 18 bases separating them. This CDR3 is built from 14 residues. CDR1 and CDR2 from the germline V gene are MNHEY and SMNVEV (reference sequence). This chain's CDR3 is CASSFYRGGIGQFF. DNA for the CDR3: TGTGCCAGCAGTTTTTACAGGGGAGGTATTGGGCAGTTCTTC.

The genes are TRBV28 and TRBJ1-5; tentatively, D is TRBD1 (5 bases). Per the germline V gene, CDR1 is MDHEN and CDR2 is SYDVKM. There are 13 residues in the CDR3. V shed 2 bases and J shed 7 bases, with 9 bases lying between them. CDR3 protein: CASSLLGPQPQHF. The CDR3 nucleotides are TGTGCCAGCAGTTTACTGGGGCCGCAGCCCCAGCATTTT.

The V and J genes are TRBV4-2 and TRBJ2-1; 10 bases agree with TRBD2. The germline V gene encodes CDR1 LGHNA and CDR2 YNFKEQ. This CDR3 has 15 amino acids. After removal of 3 bases from V and 8 bases from J, the junction contained 7 bases not matched to a gene. This CDR3 reads CASSQAGLANYEQFF. CDR3 nucleotide sequence: TGTGCCAGCAGCCAGGCGGGACTAGCGAACTATGAGCAGTTCTTC.

This chain joins TRBV14 and TRBJ2-1, with D perhaps being TRBD1 or TRBD2 (5 bases each). CDR1 and CDR2 from the germline V gene are SGHDN and FVKESK. The CDR3 runs to 13 residues. Trimming left V 0 bases short and J 14 bases short, with 14 bases between. Here the CDR3 DNA reads TGTGCCAGCAGCCAAGATCTCCGGGGCGAGGAGTTCTTC. This sequence encodes CASSQDLRGEEFF.

In its sample, this clonotype was seen a few times. The CDR3 DNA is TGCAGTGCTAGAGATTCGCAGGGGAGCAATCAGCCCCAGCATTTT. Residues: CSARDSQGSNQPQHF. V gene TRBV20-1 combines with J gene TRBJ1-5; a weak D match, TRBD1 (6 bases). The V end lost 0 bases, the J end lost 1 base, and 10 bases lay between the germline ends. The germline V gene has CDR1 DFQATT and CDR2 SNEGSKA (reference sequence). The CDR3 is made up of 15 amino acids.

V is TRBV28 and J is TRBJ2-7; 8 bases align to TRBD1. Germline lookup yields CDR1 MDHEN and CDR2 SYDVKM. This CDR3 has 15 residues. After removal of 5 bases from V and 2 bases from J, the junction contained 8 bases not matched to a gene. CDR3 nucleotides: TGTGCCAGCAGTCCCGTGGGGACAGGTACCTACGAGCAGTACTTC. This translates into CASSPVGTGTYEQYF.

This chain joins TRBV20-1 and TRBJ2-7; D possibly matches TRBD1 or TRBD2 (5 bases each). The CDR3 length is 13 residues. The V gene lost 4 bases and the J gene lost 2 bases, with 12 bases spanning the gap. Germline V gene data show CDR1 as DFQATT and CDR2 as SNEGSKA (reference sequence). The CDR3 spells CSAIPGRTYEQYF. CDR3 in DNA: TGCAGTGCTATACCGGGACGGACCTACGAGCAGTACTTC.